The rows below give T cell receptor beta chains drawn from one sample of a study of vaccination and CD4 T cells after COVID-19. TCRdb reprocessed the PCR reads with MiXCR, giving one entry per CDR3 protein. The data hold over 9,000 distinct CDR3 sequences, with roughly 55% observed a single time. Their antigen targets remain unknown. Material for sequencing was CD4+ T cells from blood, cultured in vitro. The receptors were gathered from a human donor who had recovered from COVID-19. Each CDR3 is given with its conserved first and last residue. A D gene is named only where the DNA matches it firmly. Clone size, where shown, is once, few, many, or a class for clones that have expanded.

CDR3 DNA | CDR3 protein | J gene | V gene | D gene | clone size
TGCGCCAGCAGCCACGCAACAGGGGCTCCCTACGACTACACCTTC | CASSHATGAPYDYTF | TRBJ1-2 | TRBV4-3 | TRBD1 | NA
TGCAGCGTTGAAGATTTTGGGCAGGGGGCCGATGGCTACACCTTC | CSVEDFGQGADGYTF | TRBJ1-2 | TRBV29-1 | TRBD1 | NA
TGCGCCAGCAGCCCGATTGGGGGGGATGAAAAACTGTTTTTT | CASSPIGGDEKLFF | TRBJ1-4 | TRBV5-1 | NA | NA
TGCGCCAGCAGCCAAGATGTAACCAGGGTCCAGTACTTC | CASSQDVTRVQYF | TRBJ2-5 | TRBV4-3 | NA | NA
TGCAGTGTCGAGGGAGGGAGTACAGTGGGGGATGAAGCTTTCTTT | CSVEGGSTVGDEAFF | TRBJ1-1 | TRBV20-1 | NA | NA
TGTGCCAGCAGCTTCAACCAGCGGGGGGCCCCTAAGTTCTTC | CASSFNQRGAPKFF | TRBJ2-1 | TRBV5-4 | TRBD2 | once
TGTGCCAGCAGCTTAGCTGAAGCTTTCTTT | CASSLAEAFF | TRBJ1-1 | TRBV11-2 | NA | few
TGTGCCAGCAGTGACAGGGTGAAGGGTGAAGCTTTCTTT | CASSDRVKGEAFF | TRBJ1-1 | TRBV6-1 | NA | NA
TGCAGTGCCAGACTAGCGGGGCGTCTCTTCTACAATGAGCAGTTCTTC | CSARLAGRLFYNEQFF | TRBJ2-1 | TRBV20-1 | TRBD2 | once
TGCGCCAGCACCCCTAGCGGGGGGAACACCGGGGAGCTGTTTTTT | CASTPSGGNTGELFF | TRBJ2-2 | TRBV5-1 | TRBD2 | NA
TGTGCCAGCAGCACCCCGGGACAGTTCGACGAGCAGTACTTC | CASSTPGQFDEQYF | TRBJ2-7 | TRBV7-8 | TRBD1 | NA
TGTGCCAGCAGCTTATCATCTGGAAACACCATATATTTT | CASSLSSGNTIYF | TRBJ1-3 | TRBV7-2 | NA | once
TGTGCCTGGAGTCCTGTCCGGGTTAATAATTCACCCCTCCACTTT | CAWSPVRVNNSPLHF | TRBJ1-6 | TRBV30 | NA | large
TGTGCCAGCAGTCGACCCGGGACTAGCGGGAAAGGGAATGAGCAGTTCTTC | CASSRPGTSGKGNEQFF | TRBJ2-1 | TRBV7-9 | TRBD2 | NA
TGTGCCAGCAGATCCTCCGGCAGGGCGAACACCGGGGAGCTGTTTTTT | CASRSSGRANTGELFF | TRBJ2-2 | TRBV28 | NA | NA
TGTGCCTACCGCCATGTGGATTATGGCTACACCTTC | CAYRHVDYGYTF | TRBJ1-2 | TRBV5-3 | NA | NA
TGTGCCAGCAGTTTAACAGGGGGCAGACAGCCCCAGCATTTT | CASSLTGGRQPQHF | TRBJ1-5 | TRBV6-5 | TRBD1 | NA
TGTGCCAGCAGTTTACCTGAAGAAGCTTTCTTT | CASSLPEEAFF | TRBJ1-1 | TRBV6-5 | NA | NA
TGTGCCAGCAGTTGGACAGGGGGGTTTGATTCACCCCTCCACTTT | CASSWTGGFDSPLHF | TRBJ1-6 | TRBV6-5 | TRBD1 | NA
TGTGCCAGCAGCCAAGATGACAGGGGGTGGAGTAATGGCTACACCTTC | CASSQDDRGWSNGYTF | TRBJ1-2 | TRBV3-1 | TRBD1 | NA
TGTGCCAGTAGTATACCACTACTGAACACCGGGGAGCTGTTTTTT | CASSIPLLNTGELFF | TRBJ2-2 | TRBV19 | NA | NA
TGTGCCAGCAGCACGCGGGACGGGATACAAAAACTGTTTTTT | CASSTRDGIQKLFF | TRBJ1-4 | TRBV7-8 | NA | once